These 17 T cell receptor beta chains were sequenced from one sample in a study of cytomegalovirus exposure and HLA in healthy donors. The PCR employed 60 Vbeta primers together with 13 Jbeta primers. TCRdb keeps only in-frame clones here, not all; method: immunoSEQ multiplex PCR. Of 160,000 or so clones listed, about four fifths are singletons. Material for sequencing was PBMCs. Receptors were obtained from a woman between 18 and 29 years old in good health and CMV-seropositive.

This sequence joins TRBV28 and TRBJ1-3; no reliable D call. The CDR3 is 14 residues long. The V gene lost 6 bases and the J gene lost 4 bases, with 13 bases spanning the gap. The germline V gene encodes CDR1 MDHEN and CDR2 SYDVKM. CDR3 sequence: CASSINTAGNTIYF. The CDR3 coding sequence is TGTGCCAGCAGCATTAACACAGCCGGAAACACCATATATTTT.

The V gene is TRBV28, the J gene TRBJ2-7, with D tentatively TRBD1 (5 bases). V was pared by 6 bases and J by 0 bases, with 12 bases between. The germline CDR1 and CDR2 sequences are MDHEN and SYDVKM. CDR3 size: 14 residues. The CDR3 is CASRTDDSSYEQYF. For the CDR3, the DNA is TGTGCCAGCAGGACGGATGACAGCTCCTACGAGCAGTACTTC.

CDR3 DNA: TGTGCCAGCAGCCCTATTGTACTCGGGGATGGTGAAGCTTTCTTT. This gives the protein CASSPIVLGDGEAFF. The rearrangement links TRBV11-2 to TRBJ1-1; D not resolved. This CDR3 spans 15 amino acids. V lost 5 bases and J lost 7, with 20 bases in between. Germline loops: CDR1 SGHAT, CDR2 FQNNGV.

This chain links TRBV19 with TRBJ2-2, with 7 bases fitting TRBD2. Germline V lookup: CDR1 LNHDA, CDR2 SQIVND (reference sequence). With V trimmed by 3 bases and J by 3 bases, 4 bases remained unmatched. This CDR3 contains 15 residues. CDR3 protein: CASSMTSYDTGELFF. The CDR3 DNA reads as TGTGCCAGTAGTATGACTAGCTATGACACCGGGGAGCTGTTTTTT.

The chain uses TRBV7-2 and TRBJ1-6, with TRBD1 as a possible D gene (5 bases). The germline V gene encodes CDR1 SGHTA and CDR2 FQGNSA. V was pared by 1 base and J by 10 bases, with 11 bases between. The CDR3 runs 14 residues. The CDR3 bases are TGTGCCAGCAGCTTAGGGACACCCCGATCACCCCTCCACTTT. Translating gives CASSLGTPRSPLHF.

V gene TRBV20-1 combines with J gene TRBJ2-1, with D possibly being TRBD1 (6 bases). Germline lookup yields CDR1 DFQATT and CDR2 SNEGSKA (reference sequence). The CDR3 covers 11 residues. V dropped 4 bases and J dropped 8 bases, with 9 bases sitting between them. CDR3 DNA sequence: TGCAGTGCTAAGCAGGGGTATGAGCAGTTCTTC. It translates to CSAKQGYEQFF.

This clone was seen a few times. This chain connects TRBV9 to TRBJ1-1, with 11 bases matching TRBD1. CDR1 is SGDLS, CDR2 YYNGEE, per germline. CDR3 length: 14 amino acids. Trimming at V came to 3 bases and at J to 2 bases, leaving 0 bases not matched to a gene. The CDR3 spells CASSGTGGNTEAFF. CDR3 in DNA: TGTGCCAGCAGCGGGACAGGGGGCAACACTGAAGCTTTCTTT.

The V call is TRBV5-1, the J call TRBJ2-2; TRBD1 is a possible D gene (6 bases). This CDR3 contains 16 residues. Trimming removed 6 bases at V and 5 bases at J, with 20 bases between. From germline, CDR1 is SGHRS and CDR2 YFSETQ. In DNA form, the CDR3 reads TGCGCCAGCAAGCTTGGTCAGGGGTCGAGAACCGGGGAGCTGTTTTTT. This translates into CASKLGQGSRTGELFF.

The genes are TRBV4-2 and TRBJ2-7; TRBD2 agrees at 8 bases. CDR1 and CDR2 from the germline V gene are LGHNA and YNFKEQ. Unmatched junction bases numbered 5, after V lost 1 base and J lost 3 bases. This CDR3 contains 15 residues. This CDR3 reads CASSQVLAGFYEQYF. The CDR3 region has the DNA TGTGCCAGCAGCCAAGTGCTAGCGGGTTTCTACGAGCAGTACTTC.

As for this clone: Other DNA sequences from this sample encode an identical CDR3 as well. The chain recombines TRBV20-1 with TRBJ1-1; no clear D. Per the germline V gene, CDR1 is DFQATT and CDR2 is SNEGSKA (reference sequence). Trimming removed 6 bases from V and 5 bases from J, with 10 bases in between. The CDR3 has 11 residues. CDR3 in DNA: TGCAGTGCCCCCCACGGGACTGAAGCTTTCTTT. Translation: CSAPHGTEAFF.

The chain couples TRBV10-1 to TRBJ2-7; D remains ambiguous. V was pared by 6 bases and J by 0 bases, with 6 bases between. The germline V gene encodes CDR1 WNHNN and CDR2 SYGVQD (reference sequence). This CDR3 contains 12 residues. The chain's CDR3 is CASSTNSYEQYF. Written as DNA, the CDR3 is TGCGCCAGCAGCACAAACTCCTACGAGCAGTACTTC.

The sample holds one count of this clone. This chain uses TRBV6-6 with TRBJ2-7, with 10 bases lining up with TRBD1. The CDR3 runs 15 residues. The J segment lost 6 bases and the V segment lost 6 bases, leaving 11 bases of the junction unmatched. In germline, CDR1 is MNHNY, CDR2 SVGAGI (reference sequence). CDR3 nucleotides: TGTGCCAGCAGCCCCGGGACAGGGGCCTTCAGCGAGCAGTACTTC. Its translation: CASSPGTGAFSEQYF.

V is TRBV5-4 and J is TRBJ2-5, with D possibly being TRBD2 (5 bases). With 0 bases removed from V and 1 base from J, the gap between germline ends came to 7 bases. The CDR3 totals 14 residues. From germline, CDR1 is SGHNT and CDR2 YYREEE (reference sequence). The CDR3 is CASSLAGSQETQYF. The CDR3 coding sequence is TGTGCCAGCAGCTTGGCGGGGAGCCAAGAGACCCAGTACTTC.

The V gene is TRBV18, the J gene TRBJ2-2, with a weak D call TRBD1 (5 bases). CDR3 length equals 14 residues. V dropped 3 bases and J dropped 6 bases, with 11 bases sitting between them. Germline values: CDR1 KGHSH, CDR2 LQKENI. CDR3 sequence: CASSPILGAGELFF. In nucleotides, the CDR3 is TGTGCCAGCTCACCGATCTTAGGGGCCGGGGAGCTGTTTTTT.

This clone was detected only once. The rearrangement links TRBV7-2 to TRBJ1-6; TRBD1 is a possible D gene (5 bases). The V end was cut by 5 bases, the J end by 7 bases, with 24 bases between. CDR1 and CDR2 (germline): SGHTA, FQGNSA. The CDR3 is made up of 18 amino acids. The CDR3 DNA follows: TGTGCCAGCAGCCCAAACCCCCAAAGCGGGGGGAGCAATTCACCCCTCCACTTT. The encoded protein is CASSPNPQSGGSNSPLHF.

As DNA, the CDR3 is TGCGCCAGCAGCTTGGAAGCGGGGGGTCACAATGAGCAGTTCTTC. Amino acids: CASSLEAGGHNEQFF. This chain links TRBV5-1 with TRBJ2-1, with 9 bases that match TRBD2. J gave up 5 bases and V 0 bases, and 3 bases lay outside the gene matches. This CDR3 contains 15 residues. Germline V gene lookup returns CDR1 SGHRS and CDR2 YFSETQ.

The chain uses TRBV19 and TRBJ2-5; 8 nucleotides line up with TRBD1. Germline V gene data show CDR1 as LNHDA and CDR2 as SQIVND (reference sequence). This CDR3 is built from 15 residues. The V segment lost 4 bases and the J segment 5 bases; nucleotides outside the gene matches: 9. CDR3 loop: CASSTGQGAGETQYF. The CDR3 bases are TGTGCCAGTAGTACCGGCCAGGGGGCCGGGGAGACCCAGTACTTC.